What follows describes a single T cell receptor beta chain. What it recognizes is unknown. Germline trimming cut 5 bases from V and 3 bases from J; bases unmatched to any gene: 9. Germline values: CDR1 SGHTA, CDR2 FQGNSA. This CDR3 has 16 residues. This entry is derived from a study of graft-versus-host responses after intestinal transplantation. Clones were read by immunoSEQ multiplex PCR, and TCRdb kept only the in-frame ones, dropping some. This table has about 110,000 clones, roughly 87% appearing once. The specimen comprised unstimulated CD4+ T cells sorted from spleen or lymph node cells, sampled before transplant. The source is a human donor who was the organ donor for an intestinal transplant. The chain recombines TRBV7-2 with TRBJ2-7; 11 bases agree with TRBD2. CDR3 DNA: TGTGCCAGCAGCCCAAGGCTAGCGGGGGGTAGCTACGAGCAGTACTTC. The encoded protein is CASSPRLAGGSYEQYF.